Listed below are T cell receptor beta chains from one sample, sequenced in a study of CXCR3 chemokines and chemotherapy response in bladder cancer. Each CDR3 protein gets one entry after TCRdb re-called the PCR reads with MiXCR. The table lists about 8,100 distinct CDR3 sequences, around 13% of them singletons. The specimen was collected from a patient whose treatment included neoadjuvant chemotherapy. The receptors were gathered from a human donor with bladder cancer that responded to neoadjuvant chemotherapy. Both conserved end residues are part of each CDR3. The listing skips clone size in some rows; elsewhere it reads once, few, many or a size class.

clone_size	j_call	v_call	cdr3_aa
many	TRBJ1-2	TRBV7-9	CASSQQGVDYGYTF
medium-sized	TRBJ2-5	TRBV6-6	CASRAGGQETQYF
few	TRBJ2-3	TRBV30	CAWARLAGGLNTQYF
-	TRBJ2-7	TRBV27	CASSHPETIHEQYF
many	TRBJ2-7	TRBV29-1	CSVRDLRSYEQYF
many	TRBJ2-3	TRBV7-2	CASSMGITDTQYF
hyperexpanded	TRBJ1-2	TRBV19	CASSVQGLQYGYTF
medium-sized	TRBJ1-1	TRBV10-3	CATRTGQRVPEAFF
many	TRBJ2-1	TRBV20-1	CSASEAGGLNEQFF
-	TRBJ2-3	TRBV10-3	CAISDRVGQDTQYF
large	TRBJ2-3	TRBV19	CASRPGQADTQYF
many	TRBJ1-2	TRBV20-1	CSANQPPYGYTF
few	TRBJ2-7	TRBV5-4	CASSLGRVSYEQYF
many	TRBJ2-5	TRBV24-1	CATSGGGKETQYF
medium-sized	TRBJ1-6	TRBV6-1	CASSLGGGDNSPLHF
-	TRBJ1-3	TRBV20-1	CSASQDRGTGNTIYF
medium-sized	TRBJ2-1	TRBV19	CASNFAGGYNEQFF
medium-sized	TRBJ2-6	TRBV6-5	CASRTVTNVLTF
medium-sized	TRBJ2-3	TRBV19	CASSILAGATDTQYF
many	TRBJ2-1	TRBV12-3/TRBV12-4	CASSLKASGGEEQFF